This T cell receptor (beta chain) stems from a study of CD8 T cells in ankylosing spondylitis. This clonotype was seen at least ten times. Its target is not known. Preparation of TCR beta libraries was done by quantitative 5'-RACE with molecular barcodes. TCRdb called the 5' RACE reads again in MiXCR, with one record for every CDR3 protein. The sample consists of a few hundred thousand distinct CDR3 sequences, 7.5% to 9% of them appearing once. The CDR3 contains 15 residues. V gave up 5 bases and J gave up 3 bases; unmatched junction bases: 6. Germline values: CDR1 SGHTA, CDR2 FQGTGA. General study findings and limits: Both synovial fluid and blood in reactive arthritis had previously been reported to carry some motif variants. Significant enrichment of disease-linked clones was reportedly seen in matched ankylosing spondylitis synovial fluid. With a CD8+ phenotype, disease-linked clones were relatively rare in peripheral blood. Ankylosing spondylitis blood seemed to carry a telltale TCR beta motif made of roughly 8 highly homologous variants.

This chain uses TRBV7-3 with TRBJ2-2, with 7 bases lining up with TRBD2. Sequenced: blood, either unsorted or a sorted T cell fraction (not recorded which). This TCR was sampled from a male donor with ankylosing spondylitis. This chain's CDR3 is CASSQIGGDTGELFF. The CDR3 nucleotides read TGTGCCAGCAGCCAAATTGGGGGGGACACCGGGGAGCTGTTTTTT.